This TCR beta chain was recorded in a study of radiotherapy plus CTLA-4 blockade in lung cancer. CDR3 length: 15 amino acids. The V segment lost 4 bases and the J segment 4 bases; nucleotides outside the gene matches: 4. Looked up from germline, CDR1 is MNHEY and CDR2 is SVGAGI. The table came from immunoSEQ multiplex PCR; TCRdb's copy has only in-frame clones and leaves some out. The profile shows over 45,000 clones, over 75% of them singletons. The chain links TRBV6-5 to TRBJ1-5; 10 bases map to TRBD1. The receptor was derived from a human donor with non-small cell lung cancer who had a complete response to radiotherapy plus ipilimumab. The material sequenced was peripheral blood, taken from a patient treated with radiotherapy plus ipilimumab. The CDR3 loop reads CASSWTGGENQPQHF. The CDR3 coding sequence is TGTGCCAGCAGTTGGACAGGGGGGGAGAATCAGCCCCAGCATTTT.